This T cell receptor (beta chain) was captured in a study of blood T cells in healthy people across ages. Study findings and constraints: What prevented conclusive comparison of naive and antigen-experienced cells was that PBMCs were unsorted.

For the second PCR, which ran for about 6 to 11 cycles, a sample-barcoded 5' primer and a J-beta primer mix were used. Each cDNA molecule carried a tag from a template-switch adaptor that contained 12 random nucleotides. TCRdb re-derived calls from the 5' RACE reads in MiXCR, one entry per CDR3 protein. The sample yields around 1,800,000 distinct CDR3 sequences, more than 35% seen once. The V gene's germline CDR1 is LGHDT and CDR2 YNNKEL (reference sequence). The CDR3 length is 12 residues. The people who gave samples were healthy Caucasians from Russia, aged roughly 6 to 90. Each sample yielded at least 5.5 micrograms of PBMC total RNA. This clonotype is a singleton in its sample. Its antigen is not known. Relative to the germline gene, one junction end is altered; a read error may explain this.

Sequenced material: blood. V is TRBV3-1 and J is TRBJ1-1, with a possible D match to TRBD1 (5 bases). The clonotype comes from a human donor in good health. The CDR3 loop reads CAGSQRGAEAFF. The DNA for the CDR3 is TGTGCCGGCAGCCAAAGGGGAGCTGAAGCTTTCTTT.